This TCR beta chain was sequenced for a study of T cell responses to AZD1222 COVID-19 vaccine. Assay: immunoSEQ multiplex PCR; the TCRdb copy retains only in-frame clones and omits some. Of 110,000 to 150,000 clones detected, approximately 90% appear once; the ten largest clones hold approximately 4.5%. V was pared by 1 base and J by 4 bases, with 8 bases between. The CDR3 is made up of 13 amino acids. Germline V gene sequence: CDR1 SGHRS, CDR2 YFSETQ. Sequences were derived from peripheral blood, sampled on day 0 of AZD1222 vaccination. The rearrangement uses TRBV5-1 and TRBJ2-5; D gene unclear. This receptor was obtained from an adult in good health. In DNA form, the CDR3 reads TGCGCCAGCAGCTTGCCAGGTACAGAGACCCAGTACTTC. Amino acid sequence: CASSLPGTETQYF. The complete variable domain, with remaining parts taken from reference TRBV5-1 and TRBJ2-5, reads KAGVTQTPRYLIKTRGQQVTLSCSPISGHRSVSWYQQTPGQGLQFLFEYFSETQRNKGNFPGRFSGRQFSNSRSEMNVSTLELGDSALYLCASSLPGTETQYFGPGTRLLVL.